This note documents a single TCR beta chain sequence. This clonotype turned up a few times. The antigen this receptor binds is unknown. No base-level quality is on record; no much larger clone is a single base apart. V is clipped by 2 bases and J by 6 bases, and the sequence between their germline boundaries is 5 bases long. The CDR3 measures 12 amino acids from cysteine to phenylalanine. Only the CDR3 region is kept as DNA, spanning 36 bases read in frame from base 1. Receptors were amplified or captured by PCR. Sequencing relied on an Illumina HiSeq 2500. To reduce PCR and sequencing biases, unique molecular identifiers were built into the TCR beta cDNA libraries. Approximately 500,000 cDNA molecules were obtained per 1 to 10 million input T cells, so each molecule approximated one T cell. The same protocol used for the earlier healthy control dataset was applied to prepare and sequence the patient libraries. Samples belonging to the same batch were prepared together, multiplexed and sequenced on a shared HiSeq lane. Processing in the source paper ran as follows. Raw barcoded reads were processed with MIGEC, discarding single-read molecular identifier groups before consensus assembly and CDR3 extraction. VDJtools was used for post-analysis of the clonotype tables, with diversity normalized by down-sampling every dataset to the smallest sample size. To correct batch-related cross-sample contamination, repertoire overlap clustering matched CDR3 amino acid sequences but not nucleotide sequences. TCRdb reran the public reads through fastp at Q25 and MiXCR, keeping productive beta chains. Every entry covers one CDR3 protein and lists the most common genes and DNA from its rows. The V and J calls shown here were made by TCRdb, not taken from the authors' results. The sample data list hundreds of thousands of distinct CDR3 sequences, and approximately 50% of these were observed just once. Of the sample, about 4.5% is held by the ten largest clones.

This sample is part of a study of post-analysis software for immune sequencing data (dated by TCRdb to the mid-2010s). Background for the entire study: The recorded disease courses included relapsing-remitting, secondary progressive and progressive-relapsing multiple sclerosis, and some patients had no subtype annotation. The multiple sclerosis patient repertoires were compared with 10 to 12 previously published healthy control repertoires from donors aged about 6 to 28 years. A subset of samples was prepared in parallel using single-end sample barcoding, then pooled and co-amplified after Illumina adapter ligation. The research as a whole found: Normalized Chao1 diversity was significantly lower in multiple sclerosis patients than controls, suggesting substantial peripheral T-cell clonal expansion. Strong co-clustering of samples prepared in the same batch was shown by direct clustering with F measure, prompting a batch-effect correction. Four or five TRBV segments, including TRBV5-6, TRBV5-1 and TRBV20-1, were significantly more frequent in patients than controls. The control group was slightly older than the multiple sclerosis patient group.

TCR beta repertoires were profiled from peripheral blood of roughly 13 young patients with multiple sclerosis to demonstrate the VDJtools post-analysis software. Multiple sclerosis patients were children and adolescents aged about 6 to 17 years. The specimen sequenced was blood. This chain is built from TRBV12-3 or TRBV12-4 and TRBJ2-4, with the D gene not clear enough to name. The TCR comes from a girl aged 10 to 17 with multiple sclerosis. The CDR3 protein: CASSLLLNIQYF. Read as DNA, the sequence is TGTGCCAGCAGTTTATTACTAAACATTCAGTACTTC.